The clone carrying this T cell receptor (beta chain) has ten or more counts. As yet, its antigen is unknown. The data belong to a study of CD8 T cells in ankylosing spondylitis. Overall study results and limits: Clones linked to disease were reported to show significant enrichment in matched ankylosing spondylitis synovial fluid. Disease-linked clones bore a CD8+ phenotype, appearing relatively rarely in peripheral blood. Prior work had noted some motif variants in reactive arthritis blood and synovial fluid. A TCR beta motif made of fewer than ten highly homologous variants seemed typical of ankylosing spondylitis blood.

Germline-derived CDR1 and CDR2 are ENHRY and SYGVKD. The length of the CDR3 is 16 residues. The V segment lost 6 bases and the J segment 3 bases; nucleotides outside the gene matches: 8. Making use of molecular barcodes, quantitative 5'-RACE generated TCR beta libraries. TCRdb recomputed calls from the 5' RACE reads with MiXCR, one row per CDR3 protein. The sample holds 300,000 to 400,000 distinct CDR3 sequences, approximately 20% seen once. Input material: blood, either unsorted or a sorted T cell fraction (not recorded which). The V and J genes are TRBV10-3 and TRBJ2-1; 10 bases are a match to TRBD1. The sequence derives from a male donor with ankylosing spondylitis. The CDR3 here is CAIRDGTGEFYNEQFF. The CDR3 DNA reads TGTGCCATCAGAGATGGGACAGGGGAATTCTACAATGAGCAGTTCTTC.